Described below is a single T cell receptor beta chain sequence and its context. The antigen this receptor binds is unknown. The cysteine opens and the phenylalanine closes a CDR3 of 14 amino acids. Only the CDR3 DNA stays, 42 bases, in frame from base 1. Looking up the germline V gene yields CDR1 SGHTA and CDR2 FQGNSA. The junction shows trimming of 5 bases on V and 5 bases on J, plus 14 bases between the germline ends. This sample is part of a study of cytomegalovirus exposure and HLA in healthy donors (dated by TCRdb to between 2016 and 2019). Study-wide context: An earlier analysis of several hundred of the donors reported around 280 Gb of sequence data and around 120 million unique TCR beta sequences obtained from around 190 million T cells. An earlier analysis of 587 of the donors used high-throughput TCR beta sequencing to judge whether each TCR beta V gene segment behaved as functional or pseudogenic. A later analysis re-examined previously published TCR beta repertoires from 500 to 700 donors and added high-resolution HLA genotyping to investigate patterns of TCR occurrence. Typing coverage differed by locus: A, B, C, DRB1 and DQB1 were typed in roughly 620-630 donors, DQA1 in roughly 500, DPA1 in over 600, and DPB1 in about 450. Of the roughly 400 genotyped donors, about 80% fell in the genetic ancestry cluster associated with self-reported Caucasian donors. The study aimed to test whether signatures of past pathogen exposure could be identified by cataloging public T cell receptors. Rather than drawing on any new phenotypic data, the later analysis identified candidate immune exposures from TCR beta sequences and the way those sequences occurred across donors. All discovery cohort repertoires had been generated using a single sequencing platform. About 300 gigabases of sequencing data and around 80 million unique TCR sequences made up an early release that covered around 640 HLA-typed donors. Across about 370 genotyped donors of the cohort, an average of about 220,000 unique TCR beta nucleotide sequences per donor were sequenced, and roughly a sixth of those sequences were non-productive. The study used immunosequencing to profile the T cell repertoires of approximately 630 subjects and linked those repertoires to cytomegalovirus serostatus. To predict cytomegalovirus infection status, the study brought together high-throughput TCR immunosequencing, statistical association of individual TCRs with disease status, and machine learning. Donor age, sex, ethnicity and CMV serostatus were compiled together with the repertoire data. Both class I and class II loci were covered by HLA typing, at four-digit resolution. Five DR-DQ haplotypes were treated as single units for association and clustering because of strong linkage in the cohort. Genome-wide SNP genotypes for about 65% of the 666 donors were used in a later genetic analysis, which treated that subset as a discovery cohort. Along with the approximately 600-subject first cohort, a separate validation cohort of over 90 different subjects was used. Study-wide findings and limitations: A later analysis found that HLA-associated TCR beta chains were more clonally expanded and had lower generation probabilities than equally common non-associated chains. CMV serostatus was the only immune exposure information available for the cohort. A cluster of highly shared sequence variants was judged likely to represent a technical artifact of the sequencing pipeline. A further reported finding was that TCR beta sequences accurately predicted the HLA-A and HLA-B alleles for most subjects in the first cohort. Linkage disequilibrium might explain the correlated functional status among segregating V segments, but an unknown experimental factor could not be ruled out. Over 15 rarely observed V segments, including chromosome 9 orphons, were excluded from the earlier analysis of approximately 500 of the donors because counts were too low. Because the 87-base-pair reads could not distinguish some IMGT-functional V segments, including TRBV6-2 and TRBV6-3, those segments were excluded. Three of the identified cytomegalovirus-associated TCR beta chains were confirmed in vitro to be specific for cytomegalovirus antigens. An association between a missense DCLRE1C variant and V-gene and J-gene trimming of TCR beta chains was found in a later genetic analysis and replicated in an independent cohort. The authors suggested that the approach could potentially be extended to other disease states and immunological phenotypes. In both the original and validation cohorts, the classifier was reported to diagnose cytomegalovirus status with high specificity and sensitivity. Presence/absence analyses assumed roughly uniform sequencing depth across donors, an assumption that may not hold. The study listed 164 TCR beta chains as associated with cytomegalovirus. In an earlier analysis of 450 to 750 of the donors, most TCR beta V segments appeared in productive rearrangements about 87% or about 30% of the time, broadly matching IMGT annotations. A later analysis associated 17,000 or so TCR beta sequences with specific HLA alleles at a false discovery rate of 0.05. Because some donors lacked HLA typing at each locus, the association tests relied only on the typed subset. Only TCR beta chains were sequenced in this cohort, and the absence of alpha or paired-chain data limited detectable features. In a later analysis, TCR association rates were found to vary across HLA loci, with the most associated TCRs seen for DRB1 alleles and the fewest for HLA-C alleles. When HLA alleles, especially DR and DQ, strongly co-occurred, TCR associations were difficult to assign to individual alleles. A later analysis reported that several top co-occurrence clusters appeared linked to parvovirus B19, influenza, CMV and Epstein-Barr virus. According to a later analysis, most CMV-associated TCR beta chains appeared to be HLA-restricted, and the HLA associations seemed to be driven largely by CMV exposure. Across donors, most TCR sequences were observed very rarely, whereas some public TCRs were present in many individuals. Compared with the approximately 700-donor mean, donors in an Asian-associated ancestry cluster had fewer N-insertions in productive TCRs, according to a later genetic analysis.

Receptors were amplified or captured by the immunoSEQ multiplex PCR assay. A mixture of 60 forward primers for TCR Vbeta segments and 13 reverse primers for TCR Jbeta segments was used in the multiplex PCR. The CDR3 region of rearranged TCR beta genes was amplified from genomic DNA by a multiplex PCR assay. The amplified TCR beta libraries were sequenced on the Illumina HiSeq System as 87-base-pair reads. Concerning the study's data processing: A later analysis tallied approximately 87 million unique TCR beta chains across the roughly 610 repertoires, and approximately 12 million of those chains were shared by two or more donors. A nearest-neighbor algorithm error-corrected the raw reads and collapsed the reads into unique sequences, merging closely related sequences to remove PCR and sequencing errors. V, D and J gene segments were assigned by aligning CDR3 sequences to IMGT reference sequences. For a sequence to be retained, a match of at least six nucleotides was required to both a V gene segment and a J gene segment. Rearrangements were called productive when the CDR3 lacked stop codons and stayed in frame with V and J; all others were non-productive. CDR3 was defined according to IMGT convention as the region running from the second conserved V-encoded cysteine to the conserved J-encoded phenylalanine. The earlier analysis of roughly 590 of the donors excluded sequences that lacked an unambiguous match to a single V gene segment. An earlier analysis of 587 of the donors called V segments functional above 56.7% productive rearrangements and segregating when the between-donor standard deviation exceeded 5%. A statistical classification framework was built for diagnosing cytomegalovirus status from the catalog of TCR beta chain sequences. V and J gene assignment, in a later analysis, came from comparing TCR nucleotide sequences with IMGT/GENE-DB human TR gene sequences. A later analysis assigned CDR3 sequences and most-parsimonious VDJ recombination scenarios with the TCRdist pipeline. In a later analysis, each TCR beta chain was defined by its CDR3 amino acid sequence together with its V-gene family, and reads lacking a unique V-gene family were excluded. To address suspected cross-contamination and a sequencing artifact, a later analysis removed around 590 highly shared, low-generation-probability nucleotide sequences. A later analysis calculated a clonal expansion index for each public chain from normalized within-repertoire ranks of inferred template counts. Generation probabilities in a later analysis came from a VDJ recombination model fitted to out-of-frame rearrangements, and those results were checked against IGoR. Hypergeometric tests were used in a later analysis to score TCR-TCR, TCR-HLA and TCR-CMV co-occurrence, with a repertoire-size bias correction applied to the TCR pairs. A later analysis estimated false discovery rates by permuting HLA or CMV assignments 20 times. In a later analysis, co-occurring TCRs were grouped using DBSCAN, with TCRdist sequence similarity added in when clustering inside HLA-allele-positive subsets. For co-occurrence clustering, repertoires with fewer than 30,000 or more than 120,000 public chains were excluded, along with several repertoires with anomalous nucleotide sharing. Drawn from immuneACCESS, this table holds only the in-frame rearrangements with V and J called that TCRdb kept. Clones are partly lost; checked studies trace under half to an unresolved V gene and leave the rest unexplained. V, J and clone size are taken as reported in that table, and D and trimming were inferred from the DNA itself. The table for this sample lists 100,000 or so clones. The ten largest make up around 3.4% of the sample.

The cohort consisted of more than 650 healthy bone marrow donors. Cohort members were all nominally healthy when sampled, although unrecorded immune exposures were likely present. The donor tested CMV seronegative, placing the donor among the 350 or so seronegative members of the cohort. A peripheral blood sample was collected from each donor, and TCR beta sequencing was performed on peripheral blood mononuclear cells. The Qiagen DNeasy Blood Extraction Kit was used to extract genomic DNA from the blood cell samples. Sequencing used PBMCs. The receptor was isolated from a woman aged 25 to 39 in good health and CMV-seronegative. Recombination linked TRBV7-2 to TRBJ2-3; a tentative D match to TRBD1 spans 6 bases. For the CDR3, the sequence is CASSRTGHRDTQYF. The DNA sequence is as follows: TGTGCCAGCAGCCGTACGGGACACCGAGATACGCAGTATTTT.